These 26 T cell receptor beta chains originate from one sample sequenced in a study of blood T cell repertoires in COVID-19. Profiling relied on immunoSEQ multiplex PCR, and the TCRdb table lists in-frame clones only, not all of them. The sample consists of 65,000 to 85,000 clones, roughly nine tenths of them appearing once. Sequenced input: peripheral blood. Receptor source: a man between 50 and 59 years old with active COVID-19.

The rearrangement joins TRBV19 to TRBJ2-6; D may be TRBD1 (5 bases). Germline V CDR1 and CDR2: LNHDA, SQIVND (reference sequence). Trimming took 2 bases from V and 1 from J, leaving 6 bases between them. The CDR3 has 15 residues. For the CDR3, the DNA is TGTGCCAGTAGTATAAGGGGTTCTGGGGCCAACGTCCTGACTTTC. Amino acid sequence: CASSIRGSGANVLTF.

The chain uses TRBV20-1 and TRBJ2-1, with 10 bases that match TRBD2. Trimming cost V 3 bases and J 4 bases; bases outside gene matches: 3. Germline V CDR1 and CDR2: DFQATT, SNEGSKA (reference sequence). The CDR3 runs to 14 residues. The CDR3 loop is CSASTAGGYNEQFF. The CDR3 DNA reads as TGCAGTGCTAGTACAGCGGGGGGGTACAATGAGCAGTTCTTC.

CDR3 in amino acids: CASSLPTGFGELFF. For the CDR3, the DNA is TGTGCCAGTAGCCTACCGACAGGGTTCGGGGAGCTGTTTTTT. The chain uses TRBV19 and TRBJ2-2, with 7 bases aligning to TRBD1. There are 14 residues in the CDR3. Germline assignment: CDR1 LNHDA and CDR2 SQIVND (reference sequence). The J segment lost 7 bases and the V segment lost 6 bases, leaving 8 bases of the junction unmatched.

V gene TRBV30 combines with J gene TRBJ1-3; no clear D. Trimming removed 3 bases from V and 4 bases from J, with 7 bases in between. The CDR3 has 12 residues. Germline V lookup: CDR1 GTSNPN, CDR2 SVGIG (reference sequence). The CDR3 DNA follows: TGTGCCTGGAGCCTCCAGGGAAACACCATATATTTT. This codes for CAWSLQGNTIYF. Supplemented by reference TRBV30 and TRBJ1-3, the full variable domain reads SQTIHQWPATLVQPVGSPLSLECTVEGTSNPNLYWYRQAAGRGLQLLFYSVGIGQISSEVPQNLSASRPQDRQFILSSKKLLLSDSGFYLCAWSLQGNTIYFGEGSWLTVV.

The rearrangement joins TRBV7-8 to TRBJ1-4, with a tentative D call TRBD1 (6 bases). V was shortened by 1 base and J by 7 bases, with 19 bases between the two germline ends. Per the germline V gene, CDR1 is SGHVS and CDR2 is FQNEAQ. CDR3 length equals 17 residues. The DNA for the CDR3 is TGTGCCAGCAGCTTAGACGGCAGGGGATGGGTTGGTGAAAAACTGTTTTTT. Protein: CASSLDGRGWVGEKLFF.

The chain has TRBV19 and TRBJ2-1; D call uncertain. There are 15 residues in the CDR3. Trimming stripped 3 bases from V and 0 bases from J, with 9 bases between. Germline CDR1 LNHDA, CDR2 SQIVND (reference sequence). CDR3 in DNA: TGTGCCAGTAGTATCGACACGAGCTCCTACAATGAGCAGTTCTTC. This translates into CASSIDTSSYNEQFF.

V gene TRBV12-3 or TRBV12-4 combines with J gene TRBJ2-3; 8 nucleotides line up with TRBD2. CDR3 length: 13 amino acids. With 6 bases clipped from V and 6 bases from J, the junction kept 5 bases outside the gene matches. The CDR3 loop is CASRRGAGDTQYF. In nucleotides, the CDR3 is TGTGCCAGCAGGCGGGGGGCCGGGGATACGCAGTATTTT.

This clone has a single count. The V call is TRBV21-1, the J call TRBJ1-4; the table's D call TRBD1 went unverified against the DNA. TRBV21-1 represents a pseudogene. The CDR3 length is 14 residues. Here the CDR3 DNA reads TGTGCCAGCAGCACGACAGGGCTGGGGGAAAAACTGTTTTTT. Translation gives CASSTTGLGEKLFF.

The V call is TRBV2, the J call TRBJ2-4; 9 bases match TRBD1. CDR1 and CDR2 from the germline V gene are SNHLY and FYNNEI. V lost 6 bases and J lost 10; bases outside the gene matches: 13. This CDR3 comprises 15 residues. CDR3 in DNA: TGTGCCAGCAGCTCAGAGGGGGGGACAGGGTTGATTCAGTACTTC. Amino acid sequence: CASSSEGGTGLIQYF.

The chain uses TRBV14 and TRBJ2-2; D is undetermined. The germline CDR1 and CDR2 sequences are SGHDN and FVKESK. CDR3 length: 17 amino acids. With 0 bases removed from V and 3 bases from J, the gap between germline ends came to 14 bases. The DNA of the CDR3 is TGTGCCAGCAGCCAAGATATGGCGGCCGATTACACCGGGGAGCTGTTTTTT. It is translated as CASSQDMAADYTGELFF.

The chain has TRBV4-2 and TRBJ2-2; D not resolved. Germline assignment: CDR1 LGHNA and CDR2 YNFKEQ. Trimming removed 0 bases at V and 6 bases at J, with 8 bases between. This CDR3 contains 14 residues. The CDR3 is CASSQDRMAGELFF. Written as DNA, the CDR3 is TGTGCCAGCAGCCAAGATAGAATGGCCGGGGAGCTGTTTTTT.

V usage is TRBV27 and J usage is TRBJ2-2; the match to TRBD2 covers 7 bases. This CDR3 contains 13 residues. The germline V gene has CDR1 MNHEY and CDR2 SMNVEV (reference sequence). Losses at the gene ends were 3 bases for V and 6 bases for J; bases not matched to a gene: 1. This CDR3 is CASSLGGAGELFF. The CDR3 bases are TGTGCCAGCAGTTTGGGAGGGGCCGGGGAGCTGTTTTTT.

This chain joins TRBV30 and TRBJ1-5, with D perhaps matching TRBD1 (6 bases). CDR1 and CDR2 from the germline V gene are GTSNPN and SVGIG (reference sequence). This CDR3 contains 18 residues. The ends were cut back, 0 bases at V and 2 bases at J, with 20 bases in the middle. Written as DNA, the CDR3 is TGTGCCTGGAGTGTAGGTTGGGCAGGGGCTGGAGGCAATCAGCCCCAGCATTTT. Translation gives CAWSVGWAGAGGNQPQHF.

For the CDR3, the DNA is TGTGCCAGCAGCTCTCGACAGTATAATTCACCCCTCCACTTT. Amino acids: CASSSRQYNSPLHF. The chain combines TRBV5-6 with TRBJ1-6; D might be TRBD1 (5 bases). The germline V and J ends were trimmed by 3 bases and 4 bases, with 8 bases remaining between them. The V gene's germline CDR1 is SGHDT and CDR2 YYEEEE. The CDR3 is 14 amino acids.

In its sample, this clone was seen once. The V and J genes are TRBV6-2 or TRBV6-3 and TRBJ2-1; TRBD2 agrees at 15 bases. Germline V gives CDR1 MNHEY, CDR2 SVGEGT. The V gene end was trimmed by 2 bases and the J gene end by 8 bases; junction bases not matched to a gene: 7. The CDR3 spans 17 residues. The CDR3: CASSYGTSGGTWDEQFF. The CDR3 DNA follows: TGTGCCAGCAGTTACGGGACTAGCGGGGGGACCTGGGATGAGCAGTTCTTC.

The chain carries TRBV9 and TRBJ1-2; 8 nucleotides line up with TRBD1. This CDR3 contains 15 residues. J lost 8 bases, V lost 0 bases, and 9 bases had no gene match. Germline assignment: CDR1 SGDLS and CDR2 YYNGEE. CDR3 region: CASSVGLTGGRGYTF. The CDR3 DNA reads as TGTGCCAGCAGCGTAGGGTTAACAGGGGGTCGAGGCTACACCTTC. The full variable domain, with the rest looked up from reference TRBV9 and TRBJ1-2, is DSGVTQTPKHLITATGQRVTLRCSPRSGDLSVYWYQQSLDQGLQFLIQYYNGEERAKGNILERFSAQQFPDLHSELNLSSLELGDSALYFCASSVGLTGGRGYTFGSGTRLTVV.

This chain links TRBV6-5 with TRBJ1-2, with 11 bases identical to TRBD1. The V and J ends lost 8 bases and 4 bases, in that order; junction bases with no gene match: 6. In germline, CDR1 is MNHEY, CDR2 SVGAGI. This CDR3 is 14 amino acids long. CDR3 region: CASQGQGAFYGYTF. The CDR3, as DNA: TGTGCCAGCCAAGGACAGGGGGCATTCTATGGCTACACCTTC.

This clone was picked up one time. CDR3 sequence reads: CATGTTYNQPQHF. As DNA, the CDR3 is TGTGCCACCGGGACAACCTACAATCAGCCCCAGCATTTT. The chain recombines TRBV10-3 with TRBJ1-5; weak D call: TRBD1 (6 bases). V lost 10 bases and J 3 bases, leaving 13 bases between the germline ends. The CDR3 totals 13 residues. The germline CDR1 and CDR2 sequences are ENHRY and SYGVKD.

The count of this clone is one. The CDR3 region has the DNA TGTGCCAGCAGGATAGCGGGTGGTACAGATACGCAGTATTTT. Protein product: CASRIAGGTDTQYF. The gene calls are TRBV13 and TRBJ2-3, with 7 positions matching TRBD2. J lost 3 bases, V lost 6 bases, and 6 bases had no gene match. Germline CDR1 is PRHDT and CDR2 is FYEKMQ (reference sequence). There are 14 residues in the CDR3.

The chain is built from TRBV6-5 and TRBJ2-7; D possibly corresponds to TRBD2 (6 bases). The V and J ends lost 7 bases and 4 bases respectively, with 14 bases between them. CDR3 length equals 13 residues. The germline V gene encodes CDR1 MNHEY and CDR2 SVGAGI. CDR3 region: CASKAGRTYEQYF. The CDR3 DNA follows: TGTGCCAGCAAAGCAGGGAGGACTTACGAGCAGTACTTC.

This clone appeared once. This sample includes further DNA sequences coding for the same CDR3. The chain combines TRBV15 with TRBJ2-5; D is unclear. The germline CDR1 and CDR2 sequences are LNHNV and YYDKDF (reference sequence). This CDR3 has 13 amino acids. Trimming removed 0 bases at V and 2 bases at J, with 4 bases between. CDR3 in DNA: TGTGCCACCAGCAGAGATTTACAAGAGACCCAGTACTTC. Translation: CATSRDLQETQYF.

The chain joins TRBV29-1 to TRBJ1-3; D gene uncertain. The CDR3 has 11 amino acids. Germline CDR1 SQVTM, CDR2 ANQGSEA. V lost 6 bases, J lost 0 bases, and 3 bases lay in between. The CDR3: CSVSSGNTIYF. In DNA, the CDR3 is TGCAGCGTCTCCTCTGGAAACACCATATATTTT.

The chain combines TRBV7-2 with TRBJ2-5, with TRBD2 identical over 8 bases. J lost 5 bases, V lost 5 bases, and 10 bases had no gene match. Germline V CDR1 and CDR2: SGHTA, FQGNSA. The CDR3 covers 15 residues. The CDR3 region is CASSHDGTRGETQYF. DNA for the CDR3: TGTGCCAGCAGCCATGACGGGACTAGGGGGGAGACCCAGTACTTC.

This chain connects TRBV27 to TRBJ2-2, with 9 bases that match TRBD1. CDR3 length: 16 residues. Germline V gives CDR1 MNHEY, CDR2 SMNVEV (reference sequence). The junction had 8 bases not matched to a gene; V was cut back by 6 bases and J by 3 bases. CDR3: CASRGAGQGHTGELFF. The CDR3 bases are TGTGCCAGCAGAGGGGCGGGACAGGGTCACACCGGGGAGCTGTTTTTT.

This chain connects TRBV10-3 to TRBJ2-1, with D possibly being TRBD2 (6 bases). V lost 1 base to trimming and J lost 4 bases, with 14 bases between them. This CDR3 has 16 amino acids. CDR1 and CDR2 (germline): ENHRY, SYGVKD. The CDR3 DNA sequence: TGTGCCATCAGTGAGTTGGGCGGGGTGGGTTACAATGAGCAGTTCTTC. It translates to CAISELGGVGYNEQFF.

The chain combines TRBV15 with TRBJ2-2, with TRBD2 identical over 8 bases. CDR3 length equals 13 residues. The V and J ends lost 8 bases and 1 base, in that order; junction bases with no gene match: 0. Germline-derived CDR1 and CDR2 are LNHNV and YYDKDF (reference sequence). CDR3 amino acids: CATGTRNTGELFF. In DNA form, the CDR3 reads TGTGCCACCGGGACTAGGAACACCGGGGAGCTGTTTTTT.